This TCR beta chain comes out of a study of blood T cell repertoires in COVID-19. Repertoires were generated with immunoSEQ multiplex PCR, while TCRdb's copy carries only in-frame clones and drops some. The sample lists 310,000 or so clones, 86% seen once, with around 1.5% in the top ten. The CDR3 runs to 14 residues. V lost 2 bases to trimming and J lost 2 bases; unmatched junction nucleotides: 3. The germline V gene has CDR1 SGHRS and CDR2 YFSETQ. Sequenced: peripheral blood. This sequence was found in a woman in her forties or fifties with acute or convalescent COVID-19. The V gene is TRBV5-1, the J gene TRBJ1-1, with 7 bases matching TRBD1. The CDR3 DNA reads as TGCGCCAGCAGCTTATACAGGGGTAACACTGAAGCTTTCTTT. Protein product: CASSLYRGNTEAFF.